These 22 T cell receptor beta chains were sequenced from one sample in a study of T cell responses to AZD1222 COVID-19 vaccine. The table came from immunoSEQ multiplex PCR; TCRdb's copy has only in-frame clones and leaves some out. Among under 150,000 clones listed, 85% to 95% were seen once. The sample consisted of peripheral blood, taken on day 0 of AZD1222 vaccination. Every receptor here comes from an adult in good health.

This rearrangement joins TRBV5-1 to TRBJ1-5, with a weak D call TRBD1 (5 bases). Deletions cut 5 bases from V and 2 bases from J, with 11 bases between. This CDR3 contains 14 residues. Per the germline V gene, CDR1 is SGHRS and CDR2 is YFSETQ. The CDR3 here is CASRQGTGNQPQHF. The CDR3 DNA reads TGCGCCAGCAGGCAGGGAACGGGCAATCAGCCCCAGCATTTT.

V and J are TRBV11-2 and TRBJ2-3; TRBD2 agrees at 9 bases. The trim removed 5 bases at V and 5 bases at J, leaving 14 bases unmatched. The CDR3 extends over 17 amino acids. CDR1 and CDR2 from the germline V gene are SGHAT and FQNNGV. CDR3 sequence: CASSRSPSGAGEDTQYF. CDR3 bases: TGTGCCAGCAGCCGATCACCTAGCGGGGCTGGGGAAGATACGCAGTATTTT.

This sequence joins TRBV6-5 and TRBJ1-3; D is undetermined. Trimming stripped 8 bases from V and 4 bases from J, with 12 bases between. The germline CDR1 and CDR2 sequences are MNHEY and SVGAGI. The CDR3 consists of 13 residues. The CDR3 region is CASLQPNGNTIYF. The CDR3 DNA reads as TGTGCCAGCCTACAACCTAACGGAAACACCATATATTTT.

The V gene is TRBV5-1, the J gene TRBJ2-2, with TRBD2 matching over 7 bases. The germline V gene has CDR1 SGHRS and CDR2 YFSETQ. CDR3 length: 15 amino acids. V trimming: 4 bases; J trimming: 4 bases; junction bases outside the gene matches: 7. The CDR3 nucleotides are TGCGCCAGCAGCAGAACGGGGGGTGTCACCGGGGAGCTGTTTTTT. It is translated as CASSRTGGVTGELFF. Full variable domain (missing parts from reference TRBV5-1 and TRBJ2-2): KAGVTQTPRYLIKTRGQQVTLSCSPISGHRSVSWYQQTPGQGLQFLFEYFSETQRNKGNFPGRFSGRQFSNSRSEMNVSTLELGDSALYLCASSRTGGVTGELFFGEGSRLTVL.

The chain links TRBV5-1 to TRBJ2-7; the D gene is possibly TRBD1 (6 bases). Trimming cost V 2 bases and J 5 bases, with 17 bases left between them. The CDR3 covers 15 residues. Germline V lookup: CDR1 SGHRS, CDR2 YFSETQ. The CDR3 sequence: CASSFRMTGPHEQYF. DNA of the CDR3: TGCGCCAGCAGCTTTCGGATGACAGGCCCCCACGAGCAGTACTTC.

This chain joins TRBV6-5 and TRBJ2-7, with a tentative D call TRBD2 (6 bases). The CDR3 is made up of 14 amino acids. V gave up 7 bases and J gave up 4 bases, with 17 bases separating them. The V gene's germline CDR1 is MNHEY and CDR2 SVGAGI. CDR3 sequence: CASTDRDSDYEQYF. The CDR3 DNA reads TGTGCCAGCACCGACCGGGACTCGGATTACGAGCAGTACTTC.

A single count supports this clone. J is TRBJ2-7 and V is TRBV2, with D maybe TRBD2 (5 bases). V was clipped by 4 bases and J by 7 bases, with 17 bases between them. The CDR3 extends over 14 amino acids. Germline loops: CDR1 SNHLY, CDR2 FYNNEI. The CDR3 here is CASSVEVSSGEQYF. In nucleotides, the CDR3 is TGTGCCAGCAGTGTTGAGGTGTCGTCGGGGGAGCAGTACTTC.

The rearrangement links TRBV24-1 to TRBJ2-2; D gene ambiguous. The CDR3 is 13 residues long. Germline V gene lookup returns CDR1 KGHDR and CDR2 SFDVKD. V was cut by 5 bases and J by 2 bases, with 5 bases left in between. This CDR3 is CATSAINTGELFF. Here the CDR3 DNA reads TGTGCCACCAGTGCCATTAACACCGGGGAGCTGTTTTTT.

This clone was seen only a few times. This rearrangement joins TRBV12-5 to TRBJ2-7, with 7 nucleotides matching TRBD1. The J segment lost 3 bases and the V segment lost 7 bases, leaving 9 bases of the junction unmatched. The V gene's germline CDR1 is LGHNT and CDR2 FRNRAP. The CDR3 consists of 14 residues. As DNA, the CDR3 is TGTGCTAGTGCCCTGGACAGGCGTAACTACGAGCAGTACTTC. It codes for CASALDRRNYEQYF.

The chain combines TRBV5-4 with TRBJ2-3; maybe TRBD2 (6 bases). The CDR3 totals 14 residues. Germline values: CDR1 SGHNT, CDR2 YYREEE (reference sequence). Between the trimmed V and J ends, which lost 6 bases and 1 base, there was a span of 12 bases. The CDR3 protein is CASTLGRRTDTQYF. The CDR3 DNA reads TGTGCCAGCACCCTGGGGAGGCGCACAGATACGCAGTATTTT.

In this sample, this clone turned up a few times. The chain employs TRBV6-5 and TRBJ2-1, with D possibly matching TRBD1 (6 bases). The germline V gene encodes CDR1 MNHEY and CDR2 SVGAGI. The CDR3 sequence is 13 residues long. Trimming removed 6 bases from V and 9 bases from J, with 15 bases in between. The CDR3 bases are TGTGCCAGCAGGTGGGGGCTGGCGGCTGAGCAGTTCTTC. Its translation: CASRWGLAAEQFF.

The rearrangement joins TRBV28 to TRBJ2-7, with a possible D match to TRBD1 (6 bases). V gave up 5 bases and J gave up 0 bases, with 17 bases separating them. The germline gives CDR1 MDHEN, CDR2 SYDVKM. The CDR3 covers 16 residues. CDR3 protein: CASSRPIGGSSYEQYF. The CDR3 coding sequence is TGTGCCAGCAGTCGACCCATAGGGGGTAGCTCCTACGAGCAGTACTTC.

V usage is TRBV19 and J usage is TRBJ2-7, with no clear D. The germline V gene has CDR1 LNHDA and CDR2 SQIVND (reference sequence). V shed 2 bases and J shed 2 bases, with 7 bases lying between them. The CDR3 consists of 13 residues. This CDR3 is CASSISRTYEQYF. In nucleotides, the CDR3 is TGTGCCAGTAGTATAAGTCGTACCTACGAGCAGTACTTC.

The CDR3 reads CASSQDFARNEKLFF. The CDR3 coding sequence is TGCGCCAGCAGCCAAGATTTCGCCAGGAATGAAAAACTGTTTTTT. This rearrangement joins TRBV4-1 to TRBJ1-4; D not resolved. Per germline, CDR1 MGHRA and CDR2 YSYEKL. This CDR3 is 15 amino acids long. V was cut by 0 bases and J by 5 bases, with 10 bases left in between.

V and J are TRBV6-1 and TRBJ1-5; 8 bases fit TRBD1. CDR1 is MNHNS, CDR2 SASEGT, per germline. The V segment lost 0 bases and the J segment 3 bases; nucleotides outside the gene matches: 4. This CDR3 contains 16 residues. The CDR3 DNA reads as TGTGCCAGCAGTGAAGCGCGGGACAGGTTCAATCAGCCCCAGCATTTT. Translation gives CASSEARDRFNQPQHF.

This rearrangement joins TRBV11-2 to TRBJ2-7, with TRBD2 matching 15 bases. Germline-derived CDR1 and CDR2 are SGHAT and FQNNGV. The CDR3 has 15 amino acids. Trimming removed 7 bases from V and 6 bases from J; junction bases left unmatched: 7. CDR3 DNA: TGTGCCAGCAACCCCCCGGGACTAGCGGGAGGCGAGCAGTACTTC. This codes for CASNPPGLAGGEQYF.

The chain links TRBV18 to TRBJ1-1; 7 nucleotides match TRBD1. Trimming cost V 4 bases and J 1 base; bases outside gene matches: 9. The CDR3 length is 16 residues. Per germline, CDR1 KGHSH and CDR2 LQKENI. In DNA, the CDR3 is TGTGCCAGCTCACAGACACAGGGGTGGGAGAACACTGAAGCTTTCTTT. Translating gives CASSQTQGWENTEAFF.

The CDR3 coding sequence is TGTGCCAGCAGGGGAGGAGGCACAGATACGCAGTATTTT. It specifies CASRGGGTDTQYF. V usage is TRBV6-5 and J usage is TRBJ2-3; possibly TRBD2 for D (6 bases). In germline, CDR1 is MNHEY, CDR2 SVGAGI. Trimming took off 6 bases at V and 1 base at J, with 8 bases between the two ends. The CDR3 is made up of 13 amino acids.

The V gene is TRBV15, the J gene TRBJ1-5; D is unresolved. The CDR3 extends over 15 amino acids. V lost 1 base, J lost 2 bases, and 9 bases lay in between. From germline, CDR1 is LNHNV and CDR2 YYDKDF (reference sequence). The DNA of the CDR3 is TGTGCCACCAGCAGAGGAGGTACACGCAATCAGCCCCAGCATTTT. This gives the protein CATSRGGTRNQPQHF.

The chain combines TRBV6-4 with TRBJ1-5, with unresolved D. CDR3 size: 18 residues. The V end lost 2 bases, the J end lost 9 bases, and 26 bases lay between the germline ends. CDR1 MRHNA and CDR2 SNTAGT come from the germline V gene. CDR3 nucleotides: TGTGCCAGCAGTGACGGGGTCATAAGGTCGGGAGAATCAAGGCCCCAGCATTTT. Its protein product is CASSDGVIRSGESRPQHF.

This clone occurred once. The rearrangement uses TRBV19 and TRBJ2-7; D remains unclear. CDR3 length: 14 residues. Germline loops: CDR1 LNHDA, CDR2 SQIVND (reference sequence). Trimming left V 4 bases short and J 2 bases short, with 12 bases between. The CDR3 bases are TGTGCCAGTAGTAAGGAGCGACCGACCTACGAGCAGTACTTC. Translated: CASSKERPTYEQYF.

The chain recombines TRBV14 with TRBJ1-1; no clear D gene. In germline, CDR1 is SGHDN, CDR2 FVKESK. V shed 2 bases and J shed 8 bases, with 18 bases lying between them. The CDR3 consists of 15 residues. This chain's CDR3 is CASSQPPIIVREAFF. CDR3 DNA sequence: TGTGCCAGCAGCCAACCTCCGATTATAGTCCGGGAAGCTTTCTTT.